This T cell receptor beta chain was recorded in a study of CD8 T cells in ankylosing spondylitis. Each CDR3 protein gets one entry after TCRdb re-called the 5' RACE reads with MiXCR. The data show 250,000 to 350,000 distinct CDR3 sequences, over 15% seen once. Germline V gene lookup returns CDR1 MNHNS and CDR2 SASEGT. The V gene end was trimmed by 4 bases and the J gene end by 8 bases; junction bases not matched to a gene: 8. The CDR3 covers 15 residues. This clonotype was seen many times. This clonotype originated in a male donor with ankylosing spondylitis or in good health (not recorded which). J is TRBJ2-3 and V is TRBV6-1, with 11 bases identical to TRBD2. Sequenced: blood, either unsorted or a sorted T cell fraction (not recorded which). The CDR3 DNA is TGTGCCAGCAGTGCGACTAGCGGGGTTATTGGTACGCAGTATTTT. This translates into CASSATSGVIGTQYF.